This T cell receptor beta chain was captured in a study of blood T cell repertoires in COVID-19. About the research overall: The analysed material was cDNA or gDNA that came from T cells, B-cell-depleted T cells, or PBMCs.

In the original processing: Reference gene primer amplification in the assay estimated nucleated cell counts. Using immunoSEQ multiplex PCR, the repertoire was profiled, and TCRdb retains in-frame clones only, with some absent. That table supplies the V and J calls and clone size; D and trimming were determined from the DNA. This sample has approximately 110,000 clones, with 90% to 95% found just once. The CDR3 runs 15 residues. CDR1 is SGHVS and CDR2 is FNYEAQ in the germline V gene. The germline V and J ends were trimmed by 0 bases and 10 bases, with 13 bases remaining between them. The source is a man aged 50 or older with COVID-19, enrolled during active disease. The sequenced material came from peripheral blood. The J gene is TRBJ1-6, the V gene TRBV7-6; D not resolved. The CDR3 nucleotides read TGTGCCAGCAGCTTAGCGATAGAGGGTTCATCACCCCTCCACTTT. Protein sequence: CASSLAIEGSSPLHF.